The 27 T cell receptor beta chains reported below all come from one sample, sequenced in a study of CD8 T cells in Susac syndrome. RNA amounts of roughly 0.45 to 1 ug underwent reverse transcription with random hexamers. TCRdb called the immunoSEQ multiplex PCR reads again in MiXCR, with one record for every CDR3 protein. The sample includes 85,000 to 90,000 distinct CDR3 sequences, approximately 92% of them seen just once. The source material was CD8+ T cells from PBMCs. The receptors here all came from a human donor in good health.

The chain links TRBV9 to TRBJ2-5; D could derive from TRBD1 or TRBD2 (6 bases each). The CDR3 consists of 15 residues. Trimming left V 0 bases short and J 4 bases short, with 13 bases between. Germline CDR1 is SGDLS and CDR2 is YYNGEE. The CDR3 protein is CASSVAKGGRETQYF. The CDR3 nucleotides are TGTGCCAGCAGCGTAGCTAAGGGGGGTAGAGAGACCCAGTACTTC. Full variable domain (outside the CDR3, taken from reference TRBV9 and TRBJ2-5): DSGVTQTPKHLITATGQRVTLRCSPRSGDLSVYWYQQSLDQGLQFLIQYYNGEERAKGNILERFSAQQFPDLHSELNLSSLELGDSALYFCASSVAKGGRETQYFGPGTRLLVL.

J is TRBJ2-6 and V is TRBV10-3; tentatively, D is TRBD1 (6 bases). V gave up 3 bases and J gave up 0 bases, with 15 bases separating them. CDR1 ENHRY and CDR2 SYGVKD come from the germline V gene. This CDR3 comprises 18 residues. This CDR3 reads CAISDPGTLTSGANVLTF. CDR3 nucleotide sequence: TGTGCCATCAGTGACCCCGGGACACTAACCTCTGGGGCCAACGTCCTGACTTTC.

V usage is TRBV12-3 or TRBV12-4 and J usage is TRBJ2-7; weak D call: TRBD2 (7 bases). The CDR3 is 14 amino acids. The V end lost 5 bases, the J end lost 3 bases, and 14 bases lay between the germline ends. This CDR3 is CASSPGGAFYEQYF. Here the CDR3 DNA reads TGTGCCAGCAGTCCTGGGGGGGCCTTCTACGAGCAGTACTTC.

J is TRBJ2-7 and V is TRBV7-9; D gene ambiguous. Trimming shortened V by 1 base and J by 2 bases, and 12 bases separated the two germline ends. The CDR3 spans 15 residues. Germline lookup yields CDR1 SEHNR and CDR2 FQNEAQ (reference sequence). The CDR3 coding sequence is TGTGCCAGCAGCTTAGGGGTGGGGATCGCCTACGAGCAGTACTTC. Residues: CASSLGVGIAYEQYF.

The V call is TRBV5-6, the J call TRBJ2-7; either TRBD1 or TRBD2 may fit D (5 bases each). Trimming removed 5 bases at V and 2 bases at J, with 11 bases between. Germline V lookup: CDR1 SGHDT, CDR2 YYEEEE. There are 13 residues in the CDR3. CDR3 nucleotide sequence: TGTGCCAGCAGTACGGGACCTACCTACGAGCAGTACTTC. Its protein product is CASSTGPTYEQYF.

The CDR3 nucleotides are TGTGCCAGCAGCTTCACTCCGGGGGAGCAGTTCTTC. Residues: CASSFTPGEQFF. The genes are TRBV11-2 and TRBJ2-1; tentative D call: TRBD2 (5 bases). Trimming removed 3 bases at V and 10 bases at J, with 10 bases between. The CDR3 consists of 12 residues. Germline V gene lookup returns CDR1 SGHAT and CDR2 FQNNGV.

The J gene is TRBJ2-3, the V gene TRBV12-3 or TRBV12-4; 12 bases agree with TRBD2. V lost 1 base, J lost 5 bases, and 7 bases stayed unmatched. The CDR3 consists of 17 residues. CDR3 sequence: CASSLVASGGARDTQYF. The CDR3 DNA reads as TGTGCCAGCAGTTTAGTGGCTAGCGGGGGGGCCAGAGATACGCAGTATTTT.

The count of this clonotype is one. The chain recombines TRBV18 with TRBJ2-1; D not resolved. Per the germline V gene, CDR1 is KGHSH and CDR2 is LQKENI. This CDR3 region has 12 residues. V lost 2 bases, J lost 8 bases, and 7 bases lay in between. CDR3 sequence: CASSPGVHEQFF. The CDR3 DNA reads TGTGCCAGCTCACCAGGGGTGCATGAGCAGTTCTTC.

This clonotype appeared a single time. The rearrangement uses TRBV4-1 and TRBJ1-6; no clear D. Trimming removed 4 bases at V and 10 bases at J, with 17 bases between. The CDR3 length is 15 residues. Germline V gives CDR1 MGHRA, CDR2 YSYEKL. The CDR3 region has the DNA TGCGCCAGCAGCCCCCTGGATGGTTATAGCTCACCCCTCCACTTT. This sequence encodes CASSPLDGYSSPLHF.

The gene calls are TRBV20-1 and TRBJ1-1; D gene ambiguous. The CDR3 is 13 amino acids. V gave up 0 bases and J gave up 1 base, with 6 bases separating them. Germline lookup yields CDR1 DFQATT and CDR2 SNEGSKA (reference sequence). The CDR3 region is CSARDVANTEAFF. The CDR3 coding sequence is TGCAGTGCTAGAGATGTGGCGAACACTGAAGCTTTCTTT.

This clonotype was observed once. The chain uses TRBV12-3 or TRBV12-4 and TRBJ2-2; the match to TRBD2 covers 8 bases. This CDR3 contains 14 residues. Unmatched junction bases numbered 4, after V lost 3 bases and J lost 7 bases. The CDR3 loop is CASSFGGGIGELFF. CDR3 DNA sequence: TGTGCCAGCAGTTTTGGCGGGGGGATCGGGGAGCTGTTTTTT.

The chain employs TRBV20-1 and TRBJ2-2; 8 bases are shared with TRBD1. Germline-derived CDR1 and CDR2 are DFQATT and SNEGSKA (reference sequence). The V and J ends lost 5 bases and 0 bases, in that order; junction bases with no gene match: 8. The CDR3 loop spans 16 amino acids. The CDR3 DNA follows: TGCAGTGCTTTACCGGGACAGGCATCGAACACCGGGGAGCTGTTTTTT. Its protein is CSALPGQASNTGELFF.

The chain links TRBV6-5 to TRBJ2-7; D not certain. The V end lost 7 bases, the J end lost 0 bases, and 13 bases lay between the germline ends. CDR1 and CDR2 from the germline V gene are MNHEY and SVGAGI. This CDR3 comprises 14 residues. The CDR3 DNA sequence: TGTGCCAGCACCTTATTTCCTAACTCCTACGAGCAGTACTTC. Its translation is CASTLFPNSYEQYF.

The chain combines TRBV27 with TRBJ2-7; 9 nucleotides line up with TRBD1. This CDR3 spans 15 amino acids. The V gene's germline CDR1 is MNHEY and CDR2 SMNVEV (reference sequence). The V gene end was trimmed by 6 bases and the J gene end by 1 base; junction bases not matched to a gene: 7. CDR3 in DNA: TGTGCCAGCAGCCTATCCGGGACAGGGTCCTACGAGCAGTACTTC. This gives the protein CASSLSGTGSYEQYF.

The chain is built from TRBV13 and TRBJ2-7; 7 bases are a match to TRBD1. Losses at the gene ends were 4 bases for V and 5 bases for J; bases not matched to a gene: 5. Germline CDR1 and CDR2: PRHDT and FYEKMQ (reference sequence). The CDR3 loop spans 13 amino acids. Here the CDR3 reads CASSSTGYHEQYF. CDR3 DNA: TGTGCCAGCAGCTCGACAGGGTACCACGAGCAGTACTTC.

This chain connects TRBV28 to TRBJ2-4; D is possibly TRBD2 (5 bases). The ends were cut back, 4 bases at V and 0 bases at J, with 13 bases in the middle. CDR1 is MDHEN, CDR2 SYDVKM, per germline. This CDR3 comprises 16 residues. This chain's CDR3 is CASSYTLGVAKNIQYF. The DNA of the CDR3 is TGTGCCAGCAGTTACACACTCGGGGTAGCCAAAAACATTCAGTACTTC.

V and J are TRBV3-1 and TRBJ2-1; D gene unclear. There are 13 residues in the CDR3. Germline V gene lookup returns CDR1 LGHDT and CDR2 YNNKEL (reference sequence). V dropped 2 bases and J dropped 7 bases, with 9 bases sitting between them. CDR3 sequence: CASSQRVGNEQFF. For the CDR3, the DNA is TGTGCCAGCAGCCAACGGGTGGGGAATGAGCAGTTCTTC.

The CDR3 sequence: CASSLARTDTQYF. CDR3 nucleotides: TGTGCCAGCAGCTTAGCGCGGACAGATACGCAGTATTTT. The rearrangement joins TRBV7-6 to TRBJ2-3; unclear D gene. Trimming shortened V by 0 bases and J by 3 bases, and 4 bases separated the two germline ends. CDR3 size: 13 residues. The germline V gene encodes CDR1 SGHVS and CDR2 FNYEAQ.

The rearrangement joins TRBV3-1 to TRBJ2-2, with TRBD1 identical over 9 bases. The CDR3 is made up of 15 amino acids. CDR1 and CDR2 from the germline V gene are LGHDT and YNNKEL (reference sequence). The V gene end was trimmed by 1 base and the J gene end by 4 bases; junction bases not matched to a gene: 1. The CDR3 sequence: CASSQGGQGTGELFF. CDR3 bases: TGTGCCAGCAGCCAAGGGGGACAGGGCACCGGGGAGCTGTTTTTT.

CDR3 in DNA: TGTGCCAGTAGTATTTCCGGGGTGAACACTGAAGCTTTCTTT. The encoded protein is CASSISGVNTEAFF. V usage is TRBV19 and J usage is TRBJ1-1; no definite D call. This CDR3 comprises 14 residues. Germline V gene sequence: CDR1 LNHDA, CDR2 SQIVND (reference sequence). Deletions cut 3 bases from V and 0 bases from J, with 8 bases between.

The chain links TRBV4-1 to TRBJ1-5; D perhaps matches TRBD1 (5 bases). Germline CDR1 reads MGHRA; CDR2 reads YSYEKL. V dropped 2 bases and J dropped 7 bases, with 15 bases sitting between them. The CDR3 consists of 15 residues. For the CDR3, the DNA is TGCGCCAGCAGCCAAAATACAGGTACTAACCAGCCCCAGCATTTT. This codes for CASSQNTGTNQPQHF.

The DNA of the CDR3 is TGTGCCAGCAGTCCCGGGCGCCACTACGAGCAGTACTTC. It codes for CASSPGRHYEQYF. The chain uses TRBV6-2 or TRBV6-3 and TRBJ2-7; D call uncertain. Trimming removed 5 bases at V and 3 bases at J, with 11 bases between. The germline V gene encodes CDR1 MNHEY and CDR2 SVGEGT. The CDR3 contains 13 residues.

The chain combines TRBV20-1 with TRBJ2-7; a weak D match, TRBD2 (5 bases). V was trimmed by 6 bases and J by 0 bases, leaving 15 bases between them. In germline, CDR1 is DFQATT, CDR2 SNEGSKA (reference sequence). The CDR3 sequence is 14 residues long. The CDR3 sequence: CSAPHAGFSYEQYF. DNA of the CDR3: TGCAGTGCCCCTCACGCGGGCTTCTCCTACGAGCAGTACTTC.

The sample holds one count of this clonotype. The CDR3 DNA follows: TGTGCCAGCAGCCAAACAGGGTACGAGACCCAGTACTTC. It specifies CASSQTGYETQYF. The chain has TRBV14 and TRBJ2-5; perhaps TRBD1 as D (6 bases). Germline-derived CDR1 and CDR2 are SGHDN and FVKESK. There are 13 residues in the CDR3. V lost 2 bases, J lost 5 bases, and 9 bases lay in between.

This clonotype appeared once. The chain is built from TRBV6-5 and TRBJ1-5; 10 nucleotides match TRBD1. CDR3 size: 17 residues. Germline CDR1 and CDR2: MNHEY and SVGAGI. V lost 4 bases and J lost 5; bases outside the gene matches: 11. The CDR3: CASSFPPGQGQDQPQHF. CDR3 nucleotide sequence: TGTGCCAGCAGTTTCCCACCGGGACAGGGGCAGGATCAGCCCCAGCATTTT.

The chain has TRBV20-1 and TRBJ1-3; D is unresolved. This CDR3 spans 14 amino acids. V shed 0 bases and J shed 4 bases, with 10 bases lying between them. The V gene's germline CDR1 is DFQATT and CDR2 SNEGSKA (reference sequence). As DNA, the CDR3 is TGCAGTGCTAGAGAGCCTGGAGGGGGAAACACCATATATTTT. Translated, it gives CSAREPGGGNTIYF.

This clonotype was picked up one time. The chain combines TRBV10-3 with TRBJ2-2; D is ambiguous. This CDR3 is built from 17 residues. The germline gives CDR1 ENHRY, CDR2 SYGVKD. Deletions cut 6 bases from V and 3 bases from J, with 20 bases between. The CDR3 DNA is TGTGCCATCAGAGAGACACGGCAAGGTGTGGACACCGGGGAGCTGTTTTTT. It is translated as CAIRETRQGVDTGELFF.